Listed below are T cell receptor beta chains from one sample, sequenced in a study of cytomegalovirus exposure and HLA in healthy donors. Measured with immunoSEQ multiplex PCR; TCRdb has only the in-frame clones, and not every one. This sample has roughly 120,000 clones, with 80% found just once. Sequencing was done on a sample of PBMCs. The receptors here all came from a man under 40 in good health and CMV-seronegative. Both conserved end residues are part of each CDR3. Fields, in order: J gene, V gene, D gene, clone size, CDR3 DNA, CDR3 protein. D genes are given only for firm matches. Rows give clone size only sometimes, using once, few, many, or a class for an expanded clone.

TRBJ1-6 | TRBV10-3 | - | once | TGTGCCATCAGTGAGCTCTCTCGTGACACACCCTATAATTCACCCCTCCACTTT | CAISELSRDTPYNSPLHF
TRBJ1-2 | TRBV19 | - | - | TGTGCCAGTAGTTCAGGGGTAAGGGGCTACACCTTC | CASSSGVRGYTF
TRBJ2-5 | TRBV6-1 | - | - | TGTGCCAGCAGTGAATATCAGGACTTGCAGACCCAGTACTTC | CASSEYQDLQTQYF
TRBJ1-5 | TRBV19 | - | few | TGTGCCAGTCGCACAGGCCCGAATAGCAATCAGCCCCAGCATTTT | CASRTGPNSNQPQHF
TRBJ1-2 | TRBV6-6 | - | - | TGTGCCAGCAGCCAACAGGGTATGGGTGGCTACACCTTC | CASSQQGMGGYTF
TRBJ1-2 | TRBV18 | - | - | TGTGCCAGCTCACCACCGGCAGGGGATGGCTACACCTTC | CASSPPAGDGYTF
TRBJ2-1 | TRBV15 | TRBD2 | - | TGTGCCACCAGCAGCCTCCTAGCGGATTTATACAATGAGCAGTTCTTC | CATSSLLADLYNEQFF
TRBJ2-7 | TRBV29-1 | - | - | TGCAGCGTTGAGGACTTGACCTACGAGCAGTACTTC | CSVEDLTYEQYF
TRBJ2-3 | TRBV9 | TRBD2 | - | TGTGCCAGCAGCATCCAAGCGGGAGTCACAGATACGCAGTATTTT | CASSIQAGVTDTQYF
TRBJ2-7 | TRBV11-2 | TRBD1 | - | TGTGCCAGCAGCTTACGTCAAACAGGACAGGGTTACGAGCAGTACTTC | CASSLRQTGQGYEQYF
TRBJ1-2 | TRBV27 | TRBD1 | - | TGTGCCAGCAGGCATCCACGACAGGGTCACTATGGCTACACCTTC | CASRHPRQGHYGYTF
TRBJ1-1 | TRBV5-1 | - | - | TGCGCCAGCAGATTCGGACTTGGCACTGAAGCTTTCTTT | CASRFGLGTEAFF
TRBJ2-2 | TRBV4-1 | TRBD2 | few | TGCGCCAGCAGCCAACTACTAGCGGGAGGGCGAGGCGGGGAGCTGTTTTTT | CASSQLLAGGRGGELFF
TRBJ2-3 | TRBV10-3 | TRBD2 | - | TGTGCCATCAGTGAGAGGGCTAGCGGGGGCCCCACAGATACGCAGTATTTT | CAISERASGGPTDTQYF
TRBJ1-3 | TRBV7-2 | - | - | TGTGCCAGCAGCTCACAGGGTCTATCAGGAAACACCATATATTTT | CASSSQGLSGNTIYF
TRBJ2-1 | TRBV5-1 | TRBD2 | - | TGCGCCAGCAGCATCCATCCGGGACTAGCGGGAGTCTCCTACAATGAGCAGTTCTTC | CASSIHPGLAGVSYNEQFF
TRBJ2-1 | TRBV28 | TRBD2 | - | TGTGCCAGCAGGTGGCGGGAGGAGAATGAGCAGTTCTTC | CASRWREENEQFF
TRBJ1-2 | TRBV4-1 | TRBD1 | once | TGCGCCAGCAGCCAAGATTGGACAGGGGGGGATGGCTACACCTTC | CASSQDWTGGDGYTF
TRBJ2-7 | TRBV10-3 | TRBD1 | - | TGTGCCATCAGTGAGTCGACAGGGGGATCTGACGAGCAGTACTTC | CAISESTGGSDEQYF
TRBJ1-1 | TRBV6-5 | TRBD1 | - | TGTGCCAGCAGTTATGGGACAGGGGGCACTGAAGCTTTCTTT | CASSYGTGGTEAFF
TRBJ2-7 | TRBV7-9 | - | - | TGTGCCAGCAGCCCTCGGGGATTCTACGAGCAGTACTTC | CASSPRGFYEQYF
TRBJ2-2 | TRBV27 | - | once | TGTGCCAGCAGTTCTCTGGGGGGTCTGGGGCCAGCCGGCGGGGAGCTGTTTTTT | CASSSLGGLGPAGGELFF
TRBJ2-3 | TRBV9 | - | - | TGTGCCAGCAGCGAGACACGCACAGATACGCAGTATTTT | CASSETRTDTQYF
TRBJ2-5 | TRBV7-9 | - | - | TGTGCCAGCACCCTCAGTCCGGAGACCCAGTACTTC | CASTLSPETQYF
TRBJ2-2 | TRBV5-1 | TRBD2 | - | TGCGCCAGCAGCTTGGGGATAACTAGCGGGGTCACCGGGGAGCTGTTTTTT | CASSLGITSGVTGELFF
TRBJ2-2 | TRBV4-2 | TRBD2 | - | TGTGCCAGCAGCCAAGAGGTGCTAGCGGGAGTCACCGGGGAGCTGTTTTTT | CASSQEVLAGVTGELFF
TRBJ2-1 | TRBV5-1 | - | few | TGCGCCAGCCGCAAGCATTTGGCGGGGCCCTCACCCGACAATGAGCAGTTCTTC | CASRKHLAGPSPDNEQFF
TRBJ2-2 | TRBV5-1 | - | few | TGCGCCAGCAGCTTGGGACTGAACACCGGGGAGCTGTTTTTT | CASSLGLNTGELFF
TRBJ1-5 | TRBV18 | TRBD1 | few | TGTGCCAGCTCACGAAGACCGGGACAGGGGTCGGGTCAGCCCCAGCATTTT | CASSRRPGQGSGQPQHF
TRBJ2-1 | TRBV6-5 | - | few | TGTGCCAGCAGTCGATGGGACTTGGAAAACAATGAGCAGTTCTTC | CASSRWDLENNEQFF
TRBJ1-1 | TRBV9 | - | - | TGTGCCAGCAGCGTGGGCGCCCAGGGTTCGCGGAACACTGAAGCTTTCTTT | CASSVGAQGSRNTEAFF
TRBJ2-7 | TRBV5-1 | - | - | TGCGCCAGCAGCTTGTCGCCAGGGTCCCCCCTCTACGAGCAGTACTTC | CASSLSPGSPLYEQYF
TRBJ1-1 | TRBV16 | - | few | TGTGCCAGCAGCCAATTGGGCCTAATGAACACTGAAGCTTTCTTT | CASSQLGLMNTEAFF
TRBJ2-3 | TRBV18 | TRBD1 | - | TGTGCCAGCTCACCACGGGTGACAGGGGGGAGTAGCACAGATACGCAGTATTTT | CASSPRVTGGSSTDTQYF
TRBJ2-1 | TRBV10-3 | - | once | TGTGCCATCAGTCTCACCGCGGACTCCTACAATGAGCAGTTCTTC | CAISLTADSYNEQFF
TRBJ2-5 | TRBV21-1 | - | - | TGTGCCAGCAGCAAAGTTTCTAGCGGGCTGGTCCAAGAGACCCAGTACTTC | CASSKVSSGLVQETQYF
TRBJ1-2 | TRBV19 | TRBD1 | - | TGTGCCAGTAGTGTAACAGGGGGAGAGGGCTACACCTTC | CASSVTGGEGYTF
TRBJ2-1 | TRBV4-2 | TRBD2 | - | TGTGCCAGCAGCCACTTAGCAGCGGGGGGCTCCTACAATGAGCAGTTCTTC | CASSHLAAGGSYNEQFF
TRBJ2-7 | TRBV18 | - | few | TGTGCCAGCTCACCACAAACGGCCGGGTACTTCTCCGAGCAGTACTTC | CASSPQTAGYFSEQYF
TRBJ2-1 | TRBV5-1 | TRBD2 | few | TGCGCCAGCAGCTTGGCAGCGGGAGGGCCGTTTTGGTCCTACAATGAGCAGTTCTTC | CASSLAAGGPFWSYNEQFF
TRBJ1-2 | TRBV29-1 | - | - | TGCGGCGTTGATACAGGGAAGGATGGCTACACCTTC | CGVDTGKDGYTF
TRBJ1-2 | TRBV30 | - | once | TGTGCCAGCGGGGACACCCATTATGGCTACACCTTC | CASGDTHYGYTF
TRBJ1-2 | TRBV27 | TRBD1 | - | TGTGCCAGCAGTAGGGACAGAAACTATGGCTACACCTTC | CASSRDRNYGYTF
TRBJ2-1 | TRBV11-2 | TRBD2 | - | TGTGCCAGCAGCTTCCTGACTAGCGGGAAATCCTACAATGAGCAGTTCTTC | CASSFLTSGKSYNEQFF
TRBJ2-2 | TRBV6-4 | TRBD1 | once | TGTGCCAGCAGCACCGACAGGGAATGTTCCGGGGAGCTGTTTTTT | CASSTDRECSGELFF
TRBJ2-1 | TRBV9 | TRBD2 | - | TGTGCCAGCAGCGATACTAGCGGGAGCTTGAATGAGCAGTTCTTC | CASSDTSGSLNEQFF
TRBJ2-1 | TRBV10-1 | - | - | TGCGCCAGCAGTGTATCCGGGTCCAATGAGCAGTTCTTC | CASSVSGSNEQFF
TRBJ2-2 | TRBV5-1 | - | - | TGCGCCAGCAGCTTCAGTCAGGGGGGTAGCGGGGAGCTGTTTTTT | CASSFSQGGSGELFF
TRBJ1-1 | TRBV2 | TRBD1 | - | TGTGCCAGAATGAAAACAGGGGGAGCTGAAGCTTTCTTT | CARMKTGGAEAFF
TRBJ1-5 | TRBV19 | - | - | TGTGCCAGTGACCAAGGGGCCCGCAGCAATCAGCCCCAGCATTTT | CASDQGARSNQPQHF
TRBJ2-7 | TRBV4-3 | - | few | TGCGCCAGCAGACAAACTAGCAACGGACTCTACGAGCAGTACTTC | CASRQTSNGLYEQYF
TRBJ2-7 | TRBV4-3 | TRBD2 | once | TGCGCCAGCAGCCAAGACCCCCTAGCGGGGGCCCTCGAGCAGTACTTC | CASSQDPLAGALEQYF
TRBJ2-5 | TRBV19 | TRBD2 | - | TGTGCCAGTAGTCCGTCGGATCGCGGGAGGGGTCTGGGGGAGACCCAGTACTTC | CASSPSDRGRGLGETQYF
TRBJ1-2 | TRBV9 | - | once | TGTGCCAGCAGCCAAATCGGGAACCACTATGGCTACACCTTC | CASSQIGNHYGYTF
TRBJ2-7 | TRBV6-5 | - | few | TGTGCCAGCAGTTACTCCCCCGCGCGGGAGCAGTACTTC | CASSYSPAREQYF